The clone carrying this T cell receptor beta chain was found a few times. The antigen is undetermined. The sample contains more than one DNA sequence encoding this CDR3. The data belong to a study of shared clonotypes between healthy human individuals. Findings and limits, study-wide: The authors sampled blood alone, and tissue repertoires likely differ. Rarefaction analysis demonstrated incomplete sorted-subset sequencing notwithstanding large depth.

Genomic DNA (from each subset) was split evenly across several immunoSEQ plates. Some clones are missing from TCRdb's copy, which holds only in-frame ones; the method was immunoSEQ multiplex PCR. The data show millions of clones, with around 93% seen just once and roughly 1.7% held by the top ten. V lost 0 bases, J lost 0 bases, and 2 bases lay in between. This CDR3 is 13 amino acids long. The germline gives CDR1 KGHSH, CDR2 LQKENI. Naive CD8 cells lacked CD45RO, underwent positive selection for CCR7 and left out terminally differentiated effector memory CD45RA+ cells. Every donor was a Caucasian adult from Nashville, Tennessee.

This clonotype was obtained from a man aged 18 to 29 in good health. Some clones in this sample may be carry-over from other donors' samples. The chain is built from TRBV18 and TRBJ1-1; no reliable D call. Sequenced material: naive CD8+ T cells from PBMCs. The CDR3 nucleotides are TGTGCCAGCTCACCACCTATGAACACTGAAGCTTTCTTT. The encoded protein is CASSPPMNTEAFF. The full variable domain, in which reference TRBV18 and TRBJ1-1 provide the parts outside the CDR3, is NAGVMQNPRHLVRRRGQEARLRCSPMKGHSHVYWYRQLPEEGLKFMVYLQKENIIDESGMPKERFSAEFPKEGPSILRIQQVVRGDSAAYFCASSPPMNTEAFFGQGTRLTVV.